The T cell receptor (beta chain) described here comes from a study of cytomegalovirus exposure and HLA in healthy donors. Comments on this clone: The antigen remains undetermined.

Trimming removed 5 bases from V and 5 bases from J, with 10 bases in between. Germline V gene lookup returns CDR1 SGHVS and CDR2 FNYEAQ. The CDR3 length is 13 residues. Study findings and constraints: There were about 160 TCR beta chains listed as cytomegalovirus-associated. Published work reported that the classifier diagnosed cytomegalovirus status with high specificity and sensitivity.

Use of 60 Vbeta and 13 Jbeta primers characterized the PCR. The method was immunoSEQ multiplex PCR; TCRdb's version includes in-frame clones alone and lacks a portion of them. The sample lists fewer than 150,000 clones; over 60% were seen once. The chain joins TRBV7-6 to TRBJ2-1; D unresolved. The TCR originated in a woman aged 45-65 years in good health and CMV-seronegative. Sequencing was carried out using PBMCs. The CDR3 DNA is TGTGCCAGCAGCCCCGGTGGGCACAATGAGCAGTTCTTC. Encoded protein: CASSPGGHNEQFF.